Each of the 26 T cell receptor beta chains below was sequenced from the same sample in a study of T cells after yellow fever vaccination. Each CDR3 protein gets one entry after TCRdb re-called the 5' RACE reads with MiXCR. The sample shows hundreds of thousands of distinct CDR3 sequences, over 9% of them seen only once. Sequencing was performed on PBMCs, taken on the day of the yellow fever booster vaccination. The receptors here all came from a man younger than 45 who received the YFV17D yellow fever vaccine.

This clonotype was seen a handful of times. The chain has TRBV6-1 and TRBJ2-7; TRBD2 aligns across 11 bases. With 6 bases clipped from V and 4 bases from J, the junction kept 8 bases outside the gene matches. CDR1 and CDR2 from the germline V gene are MNHNS and SASEGT. The CDR3 has 15 residues. The CDR3 coding sequence is TGTGCCAGCAGCCTCCCGACTAGCGGGGATTACGAGCAGTACTTC. Translating it yields CASSLPTSGDYEQYF.

CDR3 loop: CASTEWGREQYF. The CDR3 DNA reads TGTGCCAGCACCGAGTGGGGTCGCGAGCAGTACTTC. The chain is built from TRBV6-2 or TRBV6-3 and TRBJ2-7; D unclear. CDR1 is MNHEY and CDR2 is SVGEGT in the germline V gene. CDR3 length: 12 residues. With 7 bases removed from V and 6 bases from J, the gap between germline ends came to 13 bases.

In this sample, this clonotype turned up a few times. This chain connects TRBV29-1 to TRBJ2-7, with D possibly being TRBD2 (5 bases). From germline, CDR1 is SQVTM and CDR2 ANQGSEA. V lost 7 bases and J lost 6, with 16 bases in between. The CDR3 is 12 residues long. The CDR3 region has the DNA TGCAGCGATATTACGGACCGGGGCGAGCAGTACTTC. Translating it yields CSDITDRGEQYF.

J is TRBJ1-4 and V is TRBV20-1; 11 bases are a match to TRBD1. CDR3 size: 13 residues. The V gene's germline CDR1 is DFQATT and CDR2 SNEGSKA (reference sequence). V lost 6 bases and J lost 7; bases outside the gene matches: 4. CDR3 region: CSAVDRGREKLFF. The CDR3 DNA reads TGCAGTGCCGTGGACAGGGGGCGTGAAAAACTGTTTTTT.

The sample holds a few counts of this clonotype. The V and J genes are TRBV7-9 and TRBJ2-3; D could derive from TRBD1 or TRBD2 (6 bases each). V was pared by 4 bases and J by 5 bases, with 19 bases between. The CDR3 contains 16 residues. Germline V CDR1 and CDR2: SEHNR, FQNEAQ (reference sequence). The CDR3 DNA follows: TGTGCCAGCAGCTCCCCCCCGGGGGCGGTAGTAGATACGCAGTATTTT. It codes for CASSSPPGAVVDTQYF.

The rearrangement links TRBV20-1 to TRBJ2-3, with TRBD1 identical over 7 bases. Germline trimming cut 1 base from V and 3 bases from J; bases unmatched to any gene: 10. CDR1 DFQATT and CDR2 SNEGSKA come from the germline V gene (reference sequence). The CDR3 length is 16 residues. The CDR3 spells CSARAPGQRLTDTQYF. The CDR3 nucleotides read TGCAGTGCTAGAGCCCCGGGACAGAGACTTACAGATACGCAGTATTTT.

This sequence joins TRBV28 and TRBJ2-7; 10 bases align to TRBD2. CDR1 and CDR2 (germline): MDHEN, SYDVKM. J was trimmed by 3 bases and V by 7 bases; bases with no gene match: 12. This CDR3 comprises 16 residues. The CDR3 protein is CASTYGGVAGGYEQYF. The CDR3 DNA follows: TGTGCCAGCACCTACGGCGGGGTAGCGGGAGGCTACGAGCAGTACTTC. The whole variable domain, filled in from reference TRBV28 and TRBJ2-7, reads DVKVTQSSRYLVKRTGEKVFLECVQDMDHENMFWYRQDPGLGLRLIYFSYDVKMKEKGDIPEGYSVSREKKERFSLILESASTNQTSMYLCASTYGGVAGGYEQYFGPGTRLTVT.

J is TRBJ1-2 and V is TRBV10-3; D might be TRBD1 (5 bases). Trimming pared 8 bases from V and 4 bases from J, leaving 14 bases between. The CDR3 is made up of 13 amino acids. Germline V gene lookup returns CDR1 ENHRY and CDR2 SYGVKD. The CDR3 loop reads CAIGPDSAYGYTF. The CDR3 nucleotides are TGTGCCATCGGACCCGACAGCGCCTATGGCTACACCTTC.

The V gene is TRBV7-8, the J gene TRBJ2-2; D is ambiguous. Germline values: CDR1 SGHVS, CDR2 FQNEAQ. The CDR3 is 14 amino acids. V dropped 3 bases and J dropped 5 bases, with 10 bases sitting between them. The CDR3 sequence: CASSFQTWTGELFF. CDR3 nucleotide sequence: TGTGCCAGCAGCTTCCAGACCTGGACCGGGGAGCTGTTTTTT. The entire variable domain, with the rest obtained from reference TRBV7-8 and TRBJ2-2, is as follows: GAGVSQSPRYKVAKRGQDVALRCDPISGHVSLFWYQQALGQGPEFLTYFQNEAQLDKSGLPSDRFFAERPEGSVSTLKIQRTQQEDSAVYLCASSFQTWTGELFFGEGSRLTVL.

This clonotype was recorded many times. The chain uses TRBV3-1 and TRBJ2-3; D remains ambiguous. V shed 7 bases and J shed 5 bases, with 7 bases lying between them. This CDR3 comprises 11 residues. Germline V gives CDR1 LGHDT, CDR2 YNNKEL (reference sequence). CDR3 nucleotides: TGTGCCAGCACATCGGTAGATACGCAGTATTTT. This translates into CASTSVDTQYF.

A few counts support this clonotype. The genes are TRBV7-2 and TRBJ2-2, with 9 bases matching TRBD1. With 2 bases clipped from V and 6 bases from J, the junction kept 4 bases outside the gene matches. This CDR3 region has 15 residues. Germline loops: CDR1 SGHTA, CDR2 FQGNSA. The CDR3 DNA reads TGTGCCAGCAGCTTAAGGGACAGGGTTTCCGGGGAGCTGTTTTTT. This sequence encodes CASSLRDRVSGELFF.

This chain links TRBV3-1 with TRBJ2-3; TRBD2 is a possible D gene (6 bases). This CDR3 spans 14 amino acids. With 3 bases removed from V and 6 bases from J, the gap between germline ends came to 13 bases. Germline CDR1 and CDR2: LGHDT and YNNKEL (reference sequence). The CDR3 reads CASSQEGRFDTQYF. As DNA, the CDR3 is TGTGCCAGCAGCCAGGAGGGCCGCTTTGATACGCAGTATTTT.

This clonotype occurred a few times. The DNA for the CDR3 is TGTGCCAGCAGCTTAGAGGGAGGGACTGAGCAGTTCTTC. Amino acid sequence: CASSLEGGTEQFF. The J gene is TRBJ2-1, the V gene TRBV7-9; TRBD2 matches 7 bases. Per the germline V gene, CDR1 is SEHNR and CDR2 is FQNEAQ (reference sequence). Losses at the gene ends were 1 base for V and 9 bases for J; bases not matched to a gene: 3. This CDR3 spans 13 amino acids. The entire variable domain, with the rest obtained from reference TRBV7-9 and TRBJ2-1, is as follows: DTGVSQNPRHKITKRGQNVTFRCDPISEHNRLYWYRQTLGQGPEFLTYFQNEAQLEKSRLLSDRFSAERPKGSFSTLEIQRTEQGDSAMYLCASSLEGGTEQFFGPGTRLTVL.

This clonotype was seen a handful of times. The V call is TRBV25-1, the J call TRBJ1-5, with D unclear. V lost 3 bases and J 2 bases, leaving 8 bases between the germline ends. Per the germline V gene, CDR1 is MGHDK and CDR2 is SYGVNS. The CDR3 runs 14 residues. In DNA, the CDR3 is TGTGCCAGCAGTGAGCTGGGCGGCAATCAGCCCCAGCATTTT. Its protein product is CASSELGGNQPQHF.

This clonotype was counted between two and nine times. The rearrangement uses TRBV11-1 and TRBJ1-5; tentatively, D is TRBD1 (5 bases). The germline V gene has CDR1 SGHAT and CDR2 FQDESV (reference sequence). This CDR3 is built from 19 residues. Between the trimmed V and J ends, which lost 5 bases and 0 bases, there was a span of 23 bases. CDR3 protein: CASSQPGAGLAYSNQPQHF. CDR3 coding DNA: TGTGCCAGCAGCCAACCCGGGGCAGGGCTCGCTTATAGCAATCAGCCCCAGCATTTT.

The table lists this clonotype with a few counts. This sequence joins TRBV11-2 and TRBJ2-7; 12 bases fit TRBD2. Germline CDR1 reads SGHAT; CDR2 reads FQNNGV. The CDR3 sequence is 16 residues long. V was clipped by 4 bases and J by 7 bases; unmatched bases: 11. The CDR3 nucleotides read TGTGCCAGCAGCTCGACTAGCGGGAGCCACCTATCGGAGCAGTACTTC. It translates to CASSSTSGSHLSEQYF. The full variable domain, completed using reference TRBV11-2 and TRBJ2-7, is EAGVAQSPRYKIIEKRQSVAFWCNPISGHATLYWYQQILGQGPKLLIQFQNNGVVDDSQLPKDRFSAERLKGVDSTLKIQPAKLEDSAVYLCASSSTSGSHLSEQYFGPGTRLTVT.

This clonotype was detected only a few times. The V and J genes are TRBV19 and TRBJ2-3; D is undetermined. CDR3 length equals 13 residues. Germline V CDR1 and CDR2: LNHDA, SQIVND (reference sequence). V was cut by 10 bases and J by 6 bases, with 17 bases left in between. The CDR3 coding sequence is TGTGCCACCTCAAACCTCCAAGCCGATACGCAGTATTTT. Its protein is CATSNLQADTQYF.

The V gene is TRBV20-1, the J gene TRBJ2-3; 7 nucleotides line up with TRBD2. CDR1 is DFQATT and CDR2 is SNEGSKA in the germline V gene (reference sequence). The ends lost 3 bases at V and 2 bases at J; junction bases unmatched: 2. The CDR3 consists of 13 residues. This CDR3 reads CSASGGTTDTQYF. CDR3 nucleotides: TGCAGTGCTAGCGGGGGGACCACAGATACGCAGTATTTT.

This clonotype was observed a single time. The chain's CDR3 is CASSFGGIPEQYF. As DNA, the CDR3 is TGTGCCAGCAGCTTTGGGGGTATCCCCGAGCAGTACTTC. The rearrangement uses TRBV7-8 and TRBJ2-7; D tentatively reads TRBD1 or TRBD2 (5 bases each). The CDR3 runs 13 residues. Trimming stripped 3 bases from V and 6 bases from J, with 12 bases between. Germline-derived CDR1 and CDR2 are SGHVS and FQNEAQ.

V usage is TRBV19 and J usage is TRBJ2-5; 7 bases map to TRBD2. The CDR3 loop spans 14 amino acids. V shed 7 bases and J 3 bases; nucleotides not matched to a gene: 8. Germline V lookup: CDR1 LNHDA, CDR2 SQIVND (reference sequence). The CDR3 coding sequence is TGTGCCAGTAAGATGGCGGGAGTTGAAGAGACCCAGTACTTC. It yields the protein CASKMAGVEETQYF.

This sequence joins TRBV2 and TRBJ2-7, with TRBD1 identical over 7 bases. Germline V lookup: CDR1 SNHLY, CDR2 FYNNEI. J lost 3 bases, V lost 7 bases, and 9 bases had no gene match. CDR3 length equals 14 residues. The CDR3 region has the DNA TGTGCCAGCACCCCGACAGGGATCTTCTACGAGCAGTACTTC. Translating gives CASTPTGIFYEQYF.

The chain combines TRBV4-3 with TRBJ1-2; D unclear. CDR3 length: 15 residues. CDR1 and CDR2 from the germline V gene are LGHNA and YSLEER. V lost 2 bases, J lost 8 bases, and 18 bases lay in between. The CDR3 here is CASSQLLGNPRGYTF. The CDR3 DNA follows: TGCGCCAGCAGCCAACTCCTGGGAAACCCTCGAGGCTACACCTTC.

This clonotype was recorded a few times. The chain combines TRBV6-1 with TRBJ2-3, with 9 nucleotides matching TRBD2. Germline lookup yields CDR1 MNHNS and CDR2 SASEGT. Trimming removed 1 base from V and 2 bases from J; junction bases left unmatched: 4. The CDR3 sequence is 16 residues long. The CDR3 region has the DNA TGTGCCAGCAGTGAAGGGCTAGCGGGACTCACAGATACGCAGTATTTT. This gives the protein CASSEGLAGLTDTQYF.

V usage is TRBV7-6 and J usage is TRBJ1-3; a weak D match, TRBD1 (6 bases). Germline CDR1 reads SGHVS; CDR2 reads FNYEAQ. Trimming removed 5 bases at V and 0 bases at J, with 17 bases between. This CDR3 region has 17 residues. The CDR3 coding sequence is TGTGCCAGCAGCACTGGGATGGGGGGCTTCTCTGGAAACACCATATATTTT. Its protein is CASSTGMGGFSGNTIYF.

This clonotype was seen more than once but under ten times. The chain combines TRBV4-3 with TRBJ1-3; D remains unclear. Germline values: CDR1 LGHNA, CDR2 YSLEER. This CDR3 contains 17 residues. V was cut by 0 bases and J by 3 bases, with 15 bases left in between. The CDR3 region is CASSQDHSVAVGNTIYF. CDR3 nucleotides: TGCGCCAGCAGCCAAGATCACTCCGTGGCGGTTGGAAACACCATATATTTT.

V gene TRBV12-3 or TRBV12-4 combines with J gene TRBJ2-4, with D unclear. The CDR3 extends over 14 amino acids. V shed 6 bases and J shed 7 bases, with 16 bases lying between them. This chain's CDR3 is CASSAQATSNIQYF. CDR3 DNA sequence: TGTGCCAGCAGCGCTCAGGCGACATCTAACATTCAGTACTTC.